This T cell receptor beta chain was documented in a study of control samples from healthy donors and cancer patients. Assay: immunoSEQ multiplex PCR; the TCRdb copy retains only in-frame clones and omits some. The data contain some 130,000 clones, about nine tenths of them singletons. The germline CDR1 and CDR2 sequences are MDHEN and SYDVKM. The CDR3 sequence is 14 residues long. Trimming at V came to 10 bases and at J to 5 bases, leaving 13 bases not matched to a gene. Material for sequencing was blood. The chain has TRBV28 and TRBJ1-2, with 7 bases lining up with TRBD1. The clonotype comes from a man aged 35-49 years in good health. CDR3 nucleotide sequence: TGTGCCACCTCCTATGACGACAGGGTATATGGCTACACCTTC. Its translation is CATSYDDRVYGYTF.